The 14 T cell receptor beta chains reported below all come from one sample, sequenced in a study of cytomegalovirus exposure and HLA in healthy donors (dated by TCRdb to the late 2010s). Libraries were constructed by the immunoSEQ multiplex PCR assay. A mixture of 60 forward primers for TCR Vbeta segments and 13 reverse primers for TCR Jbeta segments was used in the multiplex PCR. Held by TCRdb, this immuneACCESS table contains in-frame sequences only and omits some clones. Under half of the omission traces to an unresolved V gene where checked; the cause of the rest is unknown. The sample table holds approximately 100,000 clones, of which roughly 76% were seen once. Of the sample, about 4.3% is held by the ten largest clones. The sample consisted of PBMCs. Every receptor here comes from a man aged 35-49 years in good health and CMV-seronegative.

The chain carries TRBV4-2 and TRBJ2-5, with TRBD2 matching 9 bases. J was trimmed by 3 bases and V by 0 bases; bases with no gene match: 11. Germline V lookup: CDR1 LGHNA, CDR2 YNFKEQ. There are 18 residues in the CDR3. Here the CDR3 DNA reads TGTGCCAGCAGCCAAGATACGGCTAGCGGGGTGGTTAAAGAGACCCAGTACTTC. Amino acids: CASSQDTASGVVKETQYF.

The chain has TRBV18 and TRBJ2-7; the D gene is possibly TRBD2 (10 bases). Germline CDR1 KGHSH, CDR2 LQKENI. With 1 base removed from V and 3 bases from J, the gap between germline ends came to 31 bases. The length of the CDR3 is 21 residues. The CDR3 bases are TGTGCCAGCTCACCACTTGCGGGACAGGGAGAGCGGGGGGGGTCCCTCTACGAGCAGTACTTC. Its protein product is CASSPLAGQGERGGSLYEQYF.

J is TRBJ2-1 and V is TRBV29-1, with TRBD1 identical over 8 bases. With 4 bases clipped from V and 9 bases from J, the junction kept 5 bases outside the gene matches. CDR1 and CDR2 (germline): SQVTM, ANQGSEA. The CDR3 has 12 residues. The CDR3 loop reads CSVGQGNSEQFF. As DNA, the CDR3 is TGCAGCGTTGGACAGGGGAATAGTGAGCAGTTCTTC.

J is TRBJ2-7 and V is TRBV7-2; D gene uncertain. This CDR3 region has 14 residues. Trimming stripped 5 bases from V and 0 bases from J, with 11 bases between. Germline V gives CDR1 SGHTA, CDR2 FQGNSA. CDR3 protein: CASSPYLPSYEQYF. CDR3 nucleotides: TGTGCCAGCAGCCCGTACCTACCCTCCTACGAGCAGTACTTC.

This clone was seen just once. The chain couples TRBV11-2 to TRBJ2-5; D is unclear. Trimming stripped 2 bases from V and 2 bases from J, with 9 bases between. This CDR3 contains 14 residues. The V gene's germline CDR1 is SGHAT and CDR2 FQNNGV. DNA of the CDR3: TGTGCCAGCAGCTTATTGCCGCTACAAGAGACCCAGTACTTC. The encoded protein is CASSLLPLQETQYF.

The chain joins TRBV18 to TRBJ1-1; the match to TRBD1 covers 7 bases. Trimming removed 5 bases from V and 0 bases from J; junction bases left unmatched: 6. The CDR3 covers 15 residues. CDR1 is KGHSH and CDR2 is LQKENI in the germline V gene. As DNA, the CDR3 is TGTGCCAGCTCAGGAGCCGGGACAGTGAACACTGAAGCTTTCTTT. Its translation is CASSGAGTVNTEAFF.

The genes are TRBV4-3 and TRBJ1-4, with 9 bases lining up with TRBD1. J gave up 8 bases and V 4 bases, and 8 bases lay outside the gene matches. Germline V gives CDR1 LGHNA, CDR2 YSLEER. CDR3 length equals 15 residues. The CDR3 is CASSRGQGVGEKLFF. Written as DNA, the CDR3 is TGCGCCAGCAGCCGGGGACAGGGAGTAGGGGAAAAACTGTTTTTT.

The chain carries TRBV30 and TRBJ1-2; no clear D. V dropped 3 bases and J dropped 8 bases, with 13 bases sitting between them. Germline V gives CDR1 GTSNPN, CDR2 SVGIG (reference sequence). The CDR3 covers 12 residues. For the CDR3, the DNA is TGTGCCTGGAGCCGCTGGACTTGGGGCTACACCTTC. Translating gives CAWSRWTWGYTF. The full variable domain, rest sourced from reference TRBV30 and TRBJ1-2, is SQTIHQWPATLVQPVGSPLSLECTVEGTSNPNLYWYRQAAGRGLQLLFYSVGIGQISSEVPQNLSASRPQDRQFILSSKKLLLSDSGFYLCAWSRWTWGYTFGSGTRLTVV.

The CDR3 here is CASIRDSKNYGYTF. CDR3 nucleotide sequence: TGTGCCAGCATCCGGGACAGCAAAAACTATGGCTACACCTTC. This chain uses TRBV21-1 with TRBJ1-2; TRBD1 is the table's D call and was not checked against the DNA. TRBV21-1 is recorded as a pseudogene. There are 14 residues in the CDR3.

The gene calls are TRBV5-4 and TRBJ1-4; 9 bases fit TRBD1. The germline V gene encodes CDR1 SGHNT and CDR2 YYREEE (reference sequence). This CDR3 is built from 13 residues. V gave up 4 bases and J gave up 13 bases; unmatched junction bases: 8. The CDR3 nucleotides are TGTGCCAGCAGCCCGGACAGGGGAGGCGGACTGTTTTTT. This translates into CASSPDRGGGLFF.

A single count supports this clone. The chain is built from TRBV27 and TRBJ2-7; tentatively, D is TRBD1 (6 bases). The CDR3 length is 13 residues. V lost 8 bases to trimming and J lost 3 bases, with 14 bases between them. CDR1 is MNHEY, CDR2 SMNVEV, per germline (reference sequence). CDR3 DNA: TGTGCCAGCGGACGCGGACAGAGCTACGAGCAGTACTTC. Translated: CASGRGQSYEQYF.

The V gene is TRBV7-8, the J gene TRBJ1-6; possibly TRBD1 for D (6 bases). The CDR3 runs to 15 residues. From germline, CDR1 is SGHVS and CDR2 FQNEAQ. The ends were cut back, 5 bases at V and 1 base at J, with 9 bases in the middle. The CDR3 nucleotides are TGTGCCAGCAGCGCACAGGGTTCCTATAATTCACCCCTCCACTTT. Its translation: CASSAQGSYNSPLHF.

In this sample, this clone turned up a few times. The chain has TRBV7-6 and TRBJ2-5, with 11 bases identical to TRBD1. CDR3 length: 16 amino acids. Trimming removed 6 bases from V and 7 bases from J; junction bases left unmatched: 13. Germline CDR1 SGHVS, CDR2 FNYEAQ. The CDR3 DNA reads TGTGCCAGCAGGTCTACTGGACAGGGGGCTTACGGGACCCAGTACTTC. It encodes CASRSTGQGAYGTQYF. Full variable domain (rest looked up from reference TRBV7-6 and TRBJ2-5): GAGVSQSPRYKVTKRGQDVALRCDPISGHVSLYWYRQALGQGPEFLTYFNYEAQQDKSGLPNDRFSAERPEGSISTLTIQRTEQRDSAMYRCASRSTGQGAYGTQYFGPGTRLLVL.

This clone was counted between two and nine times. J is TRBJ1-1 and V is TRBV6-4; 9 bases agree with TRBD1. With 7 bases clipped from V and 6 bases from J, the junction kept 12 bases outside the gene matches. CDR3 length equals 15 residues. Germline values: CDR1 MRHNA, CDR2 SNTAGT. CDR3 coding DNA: TGTGCCAGCACTTACCGGGACAGGGCTTGCCCTGAAGCTTTCTTT. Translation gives CASTYRDRACPEAFF.